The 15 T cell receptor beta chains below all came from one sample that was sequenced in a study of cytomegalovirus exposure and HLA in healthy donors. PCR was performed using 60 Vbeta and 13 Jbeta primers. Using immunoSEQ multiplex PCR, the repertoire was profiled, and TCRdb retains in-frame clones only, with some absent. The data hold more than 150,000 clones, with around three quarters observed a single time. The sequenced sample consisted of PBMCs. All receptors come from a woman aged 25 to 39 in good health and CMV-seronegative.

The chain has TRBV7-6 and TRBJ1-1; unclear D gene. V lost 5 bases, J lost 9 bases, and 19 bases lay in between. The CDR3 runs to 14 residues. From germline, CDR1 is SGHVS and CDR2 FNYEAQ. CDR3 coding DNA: TGTGCCAGCAGCCCCCCGACCGCGGAGGGCCAAGCTTTCTTT. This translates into CASSPPTAEGQAFF. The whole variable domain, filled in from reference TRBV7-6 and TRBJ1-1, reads GAGVSQSPRYKVTKRGQDVALRCDPISGHVSLYWYRQALGQGPEFLTYFNYEAQQDKSGLPNDRFSAERPEGSISTLTIQRTEQRDSAMYRCASSPPTAEGQAFFGQGTRLTVV.

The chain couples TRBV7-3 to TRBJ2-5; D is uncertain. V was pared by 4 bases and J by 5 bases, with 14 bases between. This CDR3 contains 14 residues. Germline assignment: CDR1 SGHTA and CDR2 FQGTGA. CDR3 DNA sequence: TGTGCCAGCAGCTCCTCCGCGGTCGGGGAGACCCAGTACTTC. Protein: CASSSSAVGETQYF.

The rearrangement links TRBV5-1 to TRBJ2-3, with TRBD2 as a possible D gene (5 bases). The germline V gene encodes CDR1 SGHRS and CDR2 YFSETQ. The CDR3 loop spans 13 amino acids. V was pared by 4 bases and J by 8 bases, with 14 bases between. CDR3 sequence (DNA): TGCGCCAGCAGCCCCTCCGAGGGATCTACGCAGTATTTT. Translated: CASSPSEGSTQYF.

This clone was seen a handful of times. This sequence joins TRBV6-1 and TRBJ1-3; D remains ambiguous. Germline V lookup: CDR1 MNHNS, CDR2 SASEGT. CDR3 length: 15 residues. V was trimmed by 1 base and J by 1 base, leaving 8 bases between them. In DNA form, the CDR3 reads TGTGCCAGCAGTGAAGAGGAGGGATCTGGAAACACCATATATTTT. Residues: CASSEEEGSGNTIYF.

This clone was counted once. The CDR3 here is CASSTPLAGQDTQYF. Here the CDR3 DNA reads TGTGCCAGCAGTACCCCACTAGCGGGGCAAGATACGCAGTATTTT. This sequence joins TRBV6-9 and TRBJ2-3; 10 nucleotides line up with TRBD2. The CDR3 spans 15 residues. Germline V gives CDR1 MNHGY, CDR2 SVAAGI. Trimming took 5 bases from V and 5 from J; bases not matched to a gene: 7.

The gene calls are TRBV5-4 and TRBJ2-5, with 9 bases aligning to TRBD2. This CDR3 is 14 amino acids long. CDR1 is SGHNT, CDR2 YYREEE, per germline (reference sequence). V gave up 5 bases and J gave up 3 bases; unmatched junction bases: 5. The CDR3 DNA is TGTGCCAGCAGACGCGGGGGGGACAAAGAGACCCAGTACTTC. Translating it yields CASRRGGDKETQYF. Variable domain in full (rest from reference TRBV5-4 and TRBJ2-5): ETGVTQSPTHLIKTRGQQVTLRCSSQSGHNTVSWYQQALGQGPQFIFQYYREEENGRGNFPPRFSGLQFPNYSSELNVNALELDDSALYLCASRRGGDKETQYFGPGTRLLVL.

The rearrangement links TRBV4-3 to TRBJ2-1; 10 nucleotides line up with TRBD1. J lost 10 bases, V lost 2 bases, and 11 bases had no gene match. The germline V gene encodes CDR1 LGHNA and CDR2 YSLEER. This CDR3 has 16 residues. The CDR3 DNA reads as TGCGCCAGCAGCCAATCCGGGACAGGGGTGGGATGGGAGCAGTTCTTC. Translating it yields CASSQSGTGVGWEQFF.

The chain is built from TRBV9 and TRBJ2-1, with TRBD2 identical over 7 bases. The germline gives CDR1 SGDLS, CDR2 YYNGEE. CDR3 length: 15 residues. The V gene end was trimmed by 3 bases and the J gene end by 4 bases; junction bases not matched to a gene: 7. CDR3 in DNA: TGTGCCAGCAGCGCCCTGGGGGGGAAATACAATGAGCAGTTCTTC. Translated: CASSALGGKYNEQFF.

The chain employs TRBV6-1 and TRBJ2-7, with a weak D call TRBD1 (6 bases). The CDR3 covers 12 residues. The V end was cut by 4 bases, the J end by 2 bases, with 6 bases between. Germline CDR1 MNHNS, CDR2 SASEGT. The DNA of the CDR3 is TGTGCCAGCAGTGGGACAGCCTACGAGCAGTACTTC. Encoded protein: CASSGTAYEQYF.

The chain's CDR3 is CASSPGPTDYEQYF. The CDR3 nucleotides are TGTGCCAGCTCACCAGGGCCCACAGACTACGAGCAGTACTTC. This chain joins TRBV18 and TRBJ2-7; D ambiguous. The CDR3 consists of 14 residues. Germline CDR1 is KGHSH and CDR2 is LQKENI. Trimming pared 2 bases from V and 3 bases from J, leaving 11 bases between.

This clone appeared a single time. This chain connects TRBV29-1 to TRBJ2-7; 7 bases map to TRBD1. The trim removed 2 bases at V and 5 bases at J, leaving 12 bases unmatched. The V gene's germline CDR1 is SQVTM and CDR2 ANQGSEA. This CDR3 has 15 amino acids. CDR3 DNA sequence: TGCAGCGTTGAATTCGGACAGGCCCCTTTGAACGAGCAGTACTTC. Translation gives CSVEFGQAPLNEQYF.

Written as DNA, the CDR3 is TGCGCCAGCAGCGCGGGACAGGGGTCGGACACCATATATTTT. It is translated as CASSAGQGSDTIYF. The chain combines TRBV5-1 with TRBJ1-3; 10 bases match TRBD1. Trimming at V came to 4 bases and at J to 8 bases, leaving 6 bases not matched to a gene. The germline gives CDR1 SGHRS, CDR2 YFSETQ. The CDR3 consists of 14 residues. Full variable domain (missing parts from reference TRBV5-1 and TRBJ1-3): KAGVTQTPRYLIKTRGQQVTLSCSPISGHRSVSWYQQTPGQGLQFLFEYFSETQRNKGNFPGRFSGRQFSNSRSEMNVSTLELGDSALYLCASSAGQGSDTIYFGEGSWLTVV.

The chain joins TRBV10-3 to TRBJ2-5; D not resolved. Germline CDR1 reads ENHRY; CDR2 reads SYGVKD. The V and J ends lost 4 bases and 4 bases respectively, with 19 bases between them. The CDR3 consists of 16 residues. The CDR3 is CAISASFRIGRETQYF. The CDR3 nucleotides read TGTGCCATCAGTGCGTCCTTCAGGATCGGCCGAGAGACCCAGTACTTC.

The CDR3 region is CASSIRTPGEGDTQYF. The CDR3 nucleotides read TGCGCCAGCAGCATAAGGACTCCGGGGGAGGGAGATACGCAGTATTTT. The V gene is TRBV5-1, the J gene TRBJ2-3; 7 bases align to TRBD2. Trimming removed 4 bases from V and 5 bases from J; junction bases left unmatched: 13. Germline V gene sequence: CDR1 SGHRS, CDR2 YFSETQ. CDR3 length: 16 amino acids.

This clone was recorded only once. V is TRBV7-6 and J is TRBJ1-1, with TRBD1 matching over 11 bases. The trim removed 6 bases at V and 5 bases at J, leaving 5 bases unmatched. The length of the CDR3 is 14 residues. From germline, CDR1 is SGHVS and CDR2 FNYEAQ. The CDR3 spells CASRGQGGGTEAFF. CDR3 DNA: TGTGCCAGCAGGGGACAGGGGGGTGGAACTGAAGCTTTCTTT. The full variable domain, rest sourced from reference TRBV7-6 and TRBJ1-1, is GAGVSQSPRYKVTKRGQDVALRCDPISGHVSLYWYRQALGQGPEFLTYFNYEAQQDKSGLPNDRFSAERPEGSISTLTIQRTEQRDSAMYRCASRGQGGGTEAFFGQGTRLTVV.